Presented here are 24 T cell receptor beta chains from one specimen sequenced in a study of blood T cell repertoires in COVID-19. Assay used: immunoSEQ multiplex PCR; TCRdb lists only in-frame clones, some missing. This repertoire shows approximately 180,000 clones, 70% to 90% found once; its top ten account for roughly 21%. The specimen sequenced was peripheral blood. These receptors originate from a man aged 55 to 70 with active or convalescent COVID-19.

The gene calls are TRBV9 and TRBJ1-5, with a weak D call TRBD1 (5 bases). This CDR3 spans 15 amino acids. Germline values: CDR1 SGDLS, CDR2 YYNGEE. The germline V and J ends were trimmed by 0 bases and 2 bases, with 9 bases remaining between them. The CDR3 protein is CASSVGGAGNQPQHF. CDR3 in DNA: TGTGCCAGCAGCGTAGGTGGGGCAGGCAATCAGCCCCAGCATTTT.

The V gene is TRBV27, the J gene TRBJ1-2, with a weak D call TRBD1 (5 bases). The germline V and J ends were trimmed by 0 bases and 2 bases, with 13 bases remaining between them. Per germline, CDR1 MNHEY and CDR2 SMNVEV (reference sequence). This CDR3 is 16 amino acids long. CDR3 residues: CASSLSMTVPNYGYTF. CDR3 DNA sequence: TGTGCCAGCAGTTTATCCATGACAGTGCCGAACTATGGCTACACCTTC.

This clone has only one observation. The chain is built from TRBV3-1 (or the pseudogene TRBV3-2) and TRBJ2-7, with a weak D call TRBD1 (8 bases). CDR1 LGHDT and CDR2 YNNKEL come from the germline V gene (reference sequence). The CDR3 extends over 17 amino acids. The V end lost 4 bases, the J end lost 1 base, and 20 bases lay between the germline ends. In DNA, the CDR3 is TGTGCCAGCAGCCCACAGGGGGGAGGGGCGAAGTCCTACGAGCAGTACTTC. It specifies CASSPQGGGAKSYEQYF.

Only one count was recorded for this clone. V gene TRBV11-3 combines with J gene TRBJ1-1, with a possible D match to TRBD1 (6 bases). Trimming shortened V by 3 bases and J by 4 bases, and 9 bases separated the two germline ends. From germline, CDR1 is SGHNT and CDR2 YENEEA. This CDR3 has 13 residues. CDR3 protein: CASSFQGSTEAFF. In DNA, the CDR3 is TGTGCCAGCAGCTTTCAGGGGTCCACTGAAGCTTTCTTT.

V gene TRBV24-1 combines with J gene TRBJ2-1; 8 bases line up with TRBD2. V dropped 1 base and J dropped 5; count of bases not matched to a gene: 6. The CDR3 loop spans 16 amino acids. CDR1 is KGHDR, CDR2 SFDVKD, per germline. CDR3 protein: CATSDLSTSGNNEQFF. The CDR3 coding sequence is TGTGCCACCAGTGATTTAAGTACTAGCGGTAACAATGAGCAGTTCTTC.

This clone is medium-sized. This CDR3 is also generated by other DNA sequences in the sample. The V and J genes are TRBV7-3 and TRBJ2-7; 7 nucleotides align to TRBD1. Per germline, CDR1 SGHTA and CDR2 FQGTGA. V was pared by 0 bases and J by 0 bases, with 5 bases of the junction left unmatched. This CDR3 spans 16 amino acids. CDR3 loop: CASSLTGGLSSYEQYF. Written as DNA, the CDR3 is TGTGCCAGCAGCTTAACAGGGGGCCTAAGCTCCTACGAGCAGTACTTC.

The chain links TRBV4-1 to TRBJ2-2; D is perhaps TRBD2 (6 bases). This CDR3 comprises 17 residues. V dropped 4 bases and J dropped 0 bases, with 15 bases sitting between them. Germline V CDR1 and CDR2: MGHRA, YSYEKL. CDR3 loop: CASSRLTGTPNTGELFF. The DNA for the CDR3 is TGCGCCAGCAGCCGCCTAACCGGGACTCCGAACACCGGGGAGCTGTTTTTT.

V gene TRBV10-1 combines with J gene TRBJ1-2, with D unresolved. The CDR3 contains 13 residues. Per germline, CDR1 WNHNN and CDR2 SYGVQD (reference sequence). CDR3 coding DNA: TGCGTTAGTACGGGTGGAGCTAACTATGGCTACACCTTC. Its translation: CVSTGGANYGYTF.

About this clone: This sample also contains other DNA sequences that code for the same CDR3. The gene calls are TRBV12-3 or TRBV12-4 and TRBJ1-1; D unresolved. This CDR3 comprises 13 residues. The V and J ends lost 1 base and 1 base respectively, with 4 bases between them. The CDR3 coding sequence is TGTGCCAGCAGTTTAGGGGCGAACACTGAAGCTTTCTTT. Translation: CASSLGANTEAFF.

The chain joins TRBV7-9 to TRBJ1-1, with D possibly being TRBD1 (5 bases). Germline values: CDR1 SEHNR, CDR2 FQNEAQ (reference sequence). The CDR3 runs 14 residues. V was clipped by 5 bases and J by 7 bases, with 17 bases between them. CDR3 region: CASSQLGQGGEAFF. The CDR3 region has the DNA TGTGCCAGCAGCCAATTGGGGCAGGGTGGTGAAGCTTTCTTT.

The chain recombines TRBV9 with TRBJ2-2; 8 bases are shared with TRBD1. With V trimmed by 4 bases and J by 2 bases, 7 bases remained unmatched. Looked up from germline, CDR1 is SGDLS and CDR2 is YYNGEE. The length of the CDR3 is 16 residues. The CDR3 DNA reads TGTGCCAGCAGCTTATTGGACAGGGTAAACACCGGGGAGCTGTTTTTT. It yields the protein CASSLLDRVNTGELFF.

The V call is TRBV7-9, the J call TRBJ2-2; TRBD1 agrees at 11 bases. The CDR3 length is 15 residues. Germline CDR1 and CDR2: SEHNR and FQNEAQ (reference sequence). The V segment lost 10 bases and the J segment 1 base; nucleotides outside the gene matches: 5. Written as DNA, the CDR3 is TGTGCCACCCTCGGGACAGGGGGGAACACCGGGGAGCTGTTTTTT. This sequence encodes CATLGTGGNTGELFF.

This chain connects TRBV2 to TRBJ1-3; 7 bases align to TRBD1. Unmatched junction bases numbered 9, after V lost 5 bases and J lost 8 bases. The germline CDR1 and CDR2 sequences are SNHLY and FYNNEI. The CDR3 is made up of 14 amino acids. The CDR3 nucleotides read TGTGCCAGCAGTCTGGACAGGCTACTCTACACCATATATTTT. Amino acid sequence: CASSLDRLLYTIYF.

The CDR3, as DNA: TGTGCCAGCAGCTTAGGGGGGCGGACAGGGCACTCACCCCTCCACTTT. As protein: CASSLGGRTGHSPLHF. The chain combines TRBV7-2 with TRBJ1-6, with 8 nucleotides matching TRBD1. The ends lost 1 base at V and 10 bases at J; junction bases unmatched: 9. CDR1 and CDR2 from the germline V gene are SGHTA and FQGNSA. This CDR3 has 16 residues.

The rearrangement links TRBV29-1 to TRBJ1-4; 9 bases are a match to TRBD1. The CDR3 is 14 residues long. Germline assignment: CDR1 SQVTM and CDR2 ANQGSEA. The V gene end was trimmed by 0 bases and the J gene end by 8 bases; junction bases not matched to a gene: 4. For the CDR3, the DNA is TGCAGCGTTGAAGATCGGGACAGGGAGGAAAAACTGTTTTTT. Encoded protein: CSVEDRDREEKLFF. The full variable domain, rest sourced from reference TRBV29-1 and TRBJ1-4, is SAVISQKPSRDICQRGTSLTIQCQVDSQVTMMFWYRQQPGQSLTLIATANQGSEATYESGFVIDKFPISRPNLTFSTLTVSNMSPEDSSIYLCSVEDRDREEKLFFGSGTQLSVL.

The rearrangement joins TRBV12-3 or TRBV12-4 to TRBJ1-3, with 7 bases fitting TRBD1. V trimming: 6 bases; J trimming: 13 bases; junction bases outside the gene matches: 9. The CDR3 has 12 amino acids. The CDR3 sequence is CASREPHRGIYF. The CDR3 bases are TGTGCCAGCAGGGAGCCCCACAGGGGAATATATTTT.

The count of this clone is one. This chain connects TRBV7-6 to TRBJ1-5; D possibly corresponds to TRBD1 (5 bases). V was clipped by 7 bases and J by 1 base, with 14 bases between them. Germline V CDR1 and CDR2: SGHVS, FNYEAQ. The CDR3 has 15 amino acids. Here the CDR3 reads CASTQWQGSNQPQHF. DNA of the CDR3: TGTGCCAGCACCCAATGGCAGGGAAGCAATCAGCCCCAGCATTTT.

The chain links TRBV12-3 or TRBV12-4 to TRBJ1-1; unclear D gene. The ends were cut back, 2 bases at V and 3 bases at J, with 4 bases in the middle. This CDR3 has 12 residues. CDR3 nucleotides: TGTGCCAGCAGTTTATCAGACACTGAAGCTTTCTTT. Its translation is CASSLSDTEAFF.

The CDR3 region is CASSQLRGSGTEAFF. The CDR3 bases are TGTGCCAGCAGCCAATTACGGGGGAGCGGCACTGAAGCTTTCTTT. This chain links TRBV3-1 (or the pseudogene TRBV3-2) with TRBJ1-1; perhaps TRBD1 as D (5 bases). CDR3 size: 15 residues. The germline gives CDR1 LGHDT, CDR2 YNNKEL (reference sequence). Trimming pared 2 bases from V and 4 bases from J, leaving 14 bases between.

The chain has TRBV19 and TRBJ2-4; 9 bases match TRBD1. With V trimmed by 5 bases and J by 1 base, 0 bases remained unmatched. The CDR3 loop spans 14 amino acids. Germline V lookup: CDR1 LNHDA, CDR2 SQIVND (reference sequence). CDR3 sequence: CASSGQGAKNIQYF. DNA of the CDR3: TGTGCCAGTAGTGGACAGGGGGCCAAAAACATTCAGTACTTC.

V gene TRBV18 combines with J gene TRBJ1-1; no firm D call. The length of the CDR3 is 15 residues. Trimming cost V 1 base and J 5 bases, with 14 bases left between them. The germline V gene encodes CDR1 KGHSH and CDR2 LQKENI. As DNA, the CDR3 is TGTGCCAGCTCACCACATTCGGACGGCGGGACTGAAGCTTTCTTT. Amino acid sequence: CASSPHSDGGTEAFF.

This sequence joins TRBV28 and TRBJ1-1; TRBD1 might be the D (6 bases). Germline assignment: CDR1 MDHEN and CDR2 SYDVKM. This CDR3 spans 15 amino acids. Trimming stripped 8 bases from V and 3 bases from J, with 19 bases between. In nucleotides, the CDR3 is TGTGCCAGCGGGGCCCTCAGGGGAACGCACACTGAAGCTTTCTTT. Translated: CASGALRGTHTEAFF.

The DNA of the CDR3 is TGTGCCATCAGCAGAAACACCCGGGACAGGGTCCCCGGGGAGCTGTTTTTT. Amino acids: CAISRNTRDRVPGELFF. The chain carries TRBV10-3 and TRBJ2-2; TRBD1 agrees at 9 bases. Germline CDR1 reads ENHRY; CDR2 reads SYGVKD. CDR3 length equals 17 residues. Trimming cost V 6 bases and J 6 bases; bases outside gene matches: 14.

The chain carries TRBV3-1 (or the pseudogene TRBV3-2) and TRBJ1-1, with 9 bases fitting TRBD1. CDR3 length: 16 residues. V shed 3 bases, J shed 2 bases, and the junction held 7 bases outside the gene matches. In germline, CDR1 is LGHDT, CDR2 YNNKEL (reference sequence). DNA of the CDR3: TGTGCCAGCAGCCAGGGACAGGGAGAGGTAAACACTGAAGCTTTCTTT. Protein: CASSQGQGEVNTEAFF.